Below, 18 T cell receptor beta chains from the same sample are listed, as sequenced in a study of blood T cell repertoires in COVID-19. Some clones are missing from TCRdb's copy, which holds only in-frame ones; the method was immunoSEQ multiplex PCR. The sample lists more than 150,000 clones, 90% occurring once. What was sequenced was peripheral blood. The receptor set was obtained from a man aged 50 to 60 with acute or convalescent COVID-19.

V usage is TRBV24-1 and J usage is TRBJ2-2; 11 bases are a match to TRBD1. With V trimmed by 5 bases and J by 4 bases, 8 bases remained unmatched. The CDR3 covers 17 residues. Germline assignment: CDR1 KGHDR and CDR2 SFDVKD. As DNA, the CDR3 is TGTGCCACCAGTGTTTCAGGACAGGGGGCAGGCACCGGGGAGCTGTTTTTT. Its protein product is CATSVSGQGAGTGELFF.

The chain employs TRBV5-4 and TRBJ2-1; 14 bases are shared with TRBD2. V gave up 8 bases and J gave up 5 bases; unmatched junction bases: 6. The germline gives CDR1 SGHNT, CDR2 YYREEE (reference sequence). The CDR3 sequence is 15 residues long. The CDR3 here is CASAPTSGGDNEQFF. For the CDR3, the DNA is TGTGCCAGTGCTCCGACTAGCGGGGGGGACAATGAGCAGTTCTTC.

V is TRBV7-3 and J is TRBJ2-3; D not certain. This CDR3 spans 14 amino acids. CDR1 is SGHTA, CDR2 FQGTGA, per germline. The V end was cut by 2 bases, the J end by 4 bases, with 10 bases between. The CDR3 DNA reads as TGTGCCAGCAGCTTATCGCCTGGAGCAGATACGCAGTATTTT. Translation gives CASSLSPGADTQYF.

The rearrangement uses TRBV7-9 and TRBJ2-2; 9 bases map to TRBD2. With 5 bases clipped from V and 6 bases from J, the junction kept 4 bases outside the gene matches. The CDR3 spans 14 residues. The germline gives CDR1 SEHNR, CDR2 FQNEAQ (reference sequence). Here the CDR3 DNA reads TGTGCCAGCAGCCTACGACTAGCGGCCGGGGAGCTGTTTTTT. Translating gives CASSLRLAAGELFF.

This chain links TRBV12-3 or TRBV12-4 with TRBJ2-7, with a tentative D call TRBD2 (5 bases). The CDR3 is 13 residues long. V was trimmed by 5 bases and J by 2 bases, leaving 10 bases between them. The CDR3 DNA reads TGTGCCAGCAGTGGAGGCGGTGCCTACGAGCAGTACTTC. The encoded protein is CASSGGGAYEQYF.

The J gene is TRBJ2-7, the V gene TRBV7-9; D possibly corresponds to TRBD1 (5 bases). The germline V gene encodes CDR1 SEHNR and CDR2 FQNEAQ (reference sequence). This CDR3 contains 12 residues. V was trimmed by 5 bases and J by 6 bases, leaving 11 bases between them. The CDR3 nucleotides read TGTGCCAGCAGCCCGAAGGGGTCCGAGCAGTACTTC. It translates to CASSPKGSEQYF.

The rearrangement links TRBV5-5 to TRBJ1-4; D not certain. CDR3 length: 16 amino acids. From germline, CDR1 is SGHKS and CDR2 YYEKEE (reference sequence). V was cut by 4 bases and J by 8 bases, with 21 bases left in between. The CDR3 bases are TGTGCCAGCAGCCCCCTTTCGACGCAGGCGGGCGAAAAACTGTTTTTT. It codes for CASSPLSTQAGEKLFF.

The chain uses TRBV15 and TRBJ2-7; tentatively, D is TRBD2 (6 bases). Germline V lookup: CDR1 LNHNV, CDR2 YYDKDF (reference sequence). The CDR3 consists of 15 residues. With 8 bases removed from V and 3 bases from J, the gap between germline ends came to 20 bases. The CDR3 DNA is TGTGCCACCTCTAGTGCAGCGGGTAGCTTCTACGAGCAGTACTTC. Translation: CATSSAAGSFYEQYF.

The chain joins TRBV7-2 to TRBJ2-5; 8 bases agree with TRBD2. After removal of 5 bases from V and 5 bases from J, the junction contained 10 bases not matched to a gene. The CDR3 loop spans 15 amino acids. Germline lookup yields CDR1 SGHTA and CDR2 FQGNSA. The CDR3 region is CASSDGTRKTETQYF. The CDR3 DNA is TGTGCCAGCAGCGACGGGACTAGAAAAACGGAGACCCAGTACTTC.

This rearrangement joins TRBV27 to TRBJ1-1; 10 bases match TRBD1. J gave up 7 bases and V 7 bases, and 9 bases lay outside the gene matches. The V gene's germline CDR1 is MNHEY and CDR2 SMNVEV (reference sequence). The CDR3 length is 14 residues. CDR3 in amino acids: CASTKDRGGGEAFF. CDR3 bases: TGTGCCAGCACCAAGGACAGGGGGGGCGGTGAAGCTTTCTTT.

CDR3 DNA sequence: TGCGCCAGCAGCCTTACGGAGATCTACGAGCAGTACTTC. It specifies CASSLTEIYEQYF. The J gene is TRBJ2-7, the V gene TRBV4-1; D is ambiguous. The CDR3 loop spans 13 amino acids. Germline V gene data show CDR1 as MGHRA and CDR2 as YSYEKL. V lost 4 bases, J lost 3 bases, and 10 bases lay in between.

The rearrangement uses TRBV5-6 and TRBJ2-7, with D possibly matching TRBD1 (6 bases). V was clipped by 1 base and J by 6 bases, with 20 bases between them. CDR1 SGHDT and CDR2 YYEEEE come from the germline V gene. This CDR3 region has 16 residues. Here the CDR3 reads CASSLRGKRVVGEQYV. CDR3 in DNA: TGTGCCAGCAGCTTGAGGGGGAAAAGGGTAGTAGGCGAGCAGTACGTC.

The chain is built from TRBV15 and TRBJ2-5; TRBD2 agrees at 14 bases. Germline V gene sequence: CDR1 LNHNV, CDR2 YYDKDF (reference sequence). The CDR3 sequence is 16 residues long. With 8 bases clipped from V and 6 bases from J, the junction kept 11 bases outside the gene matches. In nucleotides, the CDR3 is TGTGCCACCCAGTCCGGGACTAGCGGGGGTCGGAAGACCCAGTACTTC. Its translation: CATQSGTSGGRKTQYF.

The chain uses TRBV7-3 and TRBJ2-1, with 8 positions matching TRBD2. Germline values: CDR1 SGHTA, CDR2 FQGTGA. Unmatched junction bases numbered 6, after V lost 3 bases and J lost 8 bases. CDR3 length equals 14 residues. The CDR3 nucleotides read TGTGCCAGCAGCTTCAGCCCGGGGGGGGATGAGCAGTTCTTC. It codes for CASSFSPGGDEQFF.

The chain is built from TRBV10-3 and TRBJ2-2; 16 bases are shared with TRBD2. The CDR3 runs 20 residues. J was trimmed by 4 bases and V by 4 bases; bases with no gene match: 12. Looked up from germline, CDR1 is ENHRY and CDR2 is SYGVKD. In DNA form, the CDR3 reads TGTGCCATCAGTGCCGGGACTAGCGGGGGGGTAGGGTTTTCCACCGGGGAGCTGTTTTTT. It encodes CAISAGTSGGVGFSTGELFF.

This clone has a single count. This sequence joins TRBV20-1 and TRBJ2-3, with D perhaps matching TRBD2 (5 bases). Germline CDR1 is DFQATT and CDR2 is SNEGSKA (reference sequence). Trimming pared 3 bases from V and 5 bases from J, leaving 24 bases between. The CDR3 sequence is 17 residues long. CDR3 loop: CSASSLSLTREGDTQYF. CDR3 DNA: TGCAGTGCTAGTTCCCTCTCCTTGACTCGCGAGGGAGATACGCAGTATTTT.

The chain joins TRBV3-1 (or the pseudogene TRBV3-2) to TRBJ2-1, with 13 bases lining up with TRBD2. Germline values: CDR1 LGHDT, CDR2 YNNKEL (reference sequence). V was clipped by 1 base and J by 5 bases; unmatched bases: 5. This CDR3 is 17 amino acids long. In DNA, the CDR3 is TGTGCCAGCAGCCAAGTGGGGGGGACTAGCGGGAACAATGAGCAGTTCTTC. This translates into CASSQVGGTSGNNEQFF.

The gene calls are TRBV28 and TRBJ1-3, with TRBD1 matching over 9 bases. V trimming: 5 bases; J trimming: 2 bases; junction bases outside the gene matches: 4. The CDR3 extends over 15 amino acids. Germline values: CDR1 MDHEN, CDR2 SYDVKM. The DNA for the CDR3 is TGTGCCAGCAGTCCCGGGACAGGGACTGGAAACACCATATATTTT. This codes for CASSPGTGTGNTIYF. The variable domain in full, completed from reference TRBV28 and TRBJ1-3, reads DVKVTQSSRYLVKRTGEKVFLECVQDMDHENMFWYRQDPGLGLRLIYFSYDVKMKEKGDIPEGYSVSREKKERFSLILESASTNQTSMYLCASSPGTGTGNTIYFGEGSWLTVV.